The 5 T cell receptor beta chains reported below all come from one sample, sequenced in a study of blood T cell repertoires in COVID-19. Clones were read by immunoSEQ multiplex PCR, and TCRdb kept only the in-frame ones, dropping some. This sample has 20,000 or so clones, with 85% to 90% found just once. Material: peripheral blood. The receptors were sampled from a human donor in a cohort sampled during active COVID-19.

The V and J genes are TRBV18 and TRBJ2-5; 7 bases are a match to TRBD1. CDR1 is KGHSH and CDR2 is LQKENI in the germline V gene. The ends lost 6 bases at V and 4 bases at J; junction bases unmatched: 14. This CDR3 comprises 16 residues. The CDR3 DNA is TGTGCCAGCTCCCCCAAGTCGACAGGGATGAGAGAGACCCAGTACTTC. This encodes CASSPKSTGMRETQYF. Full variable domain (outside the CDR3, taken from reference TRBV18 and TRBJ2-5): NAGVMQNPRHLVRRRGQEARLRCSPMKGHSHVYWYRQLPEEGLKFMVYLQKENIIDESGMPKERFSAEFPKEGPSILRIQQVVRGDSAAYFCASSPKSTGMRETQYFGPGTRLLVL.

CDR3 loop: CASSLAGTVSYEQYF. DNA for the CDR3: TGCGCCAGCAGCTTGGCCGGGACAGTTTCCTACGAGCAGTACTTC. The chain links TRBV5-1 to TRBJ2-7; the match to TRBD1 covers 7 bases. The CDR3 is made up of 15 amino acids. V was clipped by 0 bases and J by 1 base; unmatched bases: 4. CDR1 is SGHRS and CDR2 is YFSETQ in the germline V gene.

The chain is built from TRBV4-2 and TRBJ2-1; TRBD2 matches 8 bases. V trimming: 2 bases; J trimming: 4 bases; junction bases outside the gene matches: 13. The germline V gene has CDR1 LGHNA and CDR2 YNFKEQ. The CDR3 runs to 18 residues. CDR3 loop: CASSQRVKRGGPYNEQFF. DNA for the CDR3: TGTGCCAGCAGCCAAAGGGTGAAACGGGGGGGTCCGTACAATGAGCAGTTCTTC.

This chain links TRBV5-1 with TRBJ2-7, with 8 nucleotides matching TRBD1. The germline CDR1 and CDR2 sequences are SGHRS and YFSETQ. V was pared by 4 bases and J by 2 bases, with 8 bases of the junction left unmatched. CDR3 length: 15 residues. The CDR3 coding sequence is TGCGCCAGCAGCCCAAGACAGGGGACCACCTACGAGCAGTACTTC. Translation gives CASSPRQGTTYEQYF.

This CDR3 reads CASSPLGQNTEAFF. In DNA, the CDR3 is TGTGCCAGCAGCCCCTTGGGACAGAACACTGAAGCTTTCTTT. The genes are TRBV9 and TRBJ1-1; D might be TRBD1 (6 bases). Germline V gives CDR1 SGDLS, CDR2 YYNGEE. CDR3 size: 14 residues. Trimming left V 4 bases short and J 1 base short, with 11 bases between.